This T cell receptor (beta chain) was sequenced during a study of T cell responses to AZD1222 COVID-19 vaccine. Findings and caveats of the study: At baseline, just five to seven AZD1222 recipients tested seropositive. All repertoire sampling was performed exclusively after the peak T cell response.

Of note for this clone: Antigen specificity is unknown.

Trimming cost V 0 bases and J 4 bases, with 12 bases left between them. CDR1 MNHEY and CDR2 SVGAGI come from the germline V gene. The CDR3 is 15 residues long. Assay used: immunoSEQ multiplex PCR; TCRdb lists only in-frame clones, some missing. The data show about 110,000 clones, 80% to 90% seen once. This sequence originates from an adult who received the AZD1222 COVID-19 vaccine. The material sequenced was peripheral blood, taken 28 days after the second AZD1222 dose. The rearrangement uses TRBV6-5 and TRBJ2-5, with D perhaps matching TRBD2 (5 bases). CDR3 region: CASSYSRLPRETQYF. The CDR3 DNA follows: TGTGCCAGCAGTTACTCGAGACTACCCCGAGAGACCCAGTACTTC.